One and the same sample provided the 22 T cell receptor beta chains below, sequenced in a study of identifying expanded T cells in peripheral blood (dated by TCRdb to between 2018 and 2021). Receptor libraries were prepared by the immunoSEQ multiplex PCR assay. The immuneACCESS repertoire file appears here via TCRdb, limited to in-frame rearrangements. These files lack a portion of the clones; in checked studies, under half of the deficit traces to unresolved V genes, and the cause of the others is not known. The sample contains 70,000 or so clones, 90% of them found a single time. The ten top clones hold roughly 3% of the sample. Material for sequencing was blood. The receptors derive from a person aged 18 to 75 in good health.

The chain has TRBV5-1 and TRBJ2-7, with 7 bases that match TRBD2. CDR1 SGHRS and CDR2 YFSETQ come from the germline V gene. V shed 4 bases, J shed 2 bases, and the junction held 9 bases outside the gene matches. The CDR3 is 15 residues long. This chain's CDR3 is CASSRGGSGAYEQYF. CDR3 sequence (DNA): TGCGCCAGCAGCCGCGGGGGATCAGGCGCCTACGAGCAGTACTTC.

The chain joins TRBV7-9 to TRBJ2-5; 10 nucleotides match TRBD2. This CDR3 is built from 14 residues. J was trimmed by 4 bases and V by 7 bases; bases with no gene match: 6. Germline-derived CDR1 and CDR2 are SEHNR and FQNEAQ (reference sequence). The CDR3 DNA reads as TGTGCCAGCAATCTAGCGGGAGTCGGAGAGACCCAGTACTTC. Translated, it gives CASNLAGVGETQYF.

The V gene is TRBV6-6, the J gene TRBJ1-1; D is undetermined. Trimming left V 5 bases short and J 1 base short, with 8 bases between. CDR3 length equals 13 residues. Germline V gene lookup returns CDR1 MNHNY and CDR2 SVGAGI (reference sequence). The CDR3 DNA reads TGTGCCAGCAGTATACTAGAGAACACTGAAGCTTTCTTT. It specifies CASSILENTEAFF.

The chain is built from TRBV6-6 and TRBJ2-2, with 7 nucleotides matching TRBD1. CDR3 length: 12 residues. Per germline, CDR1 MNHNY and CDR2 SVGAGI (reference sequence). V was clipped by 8 bases and J by 10 bases; unmatched bases: 7. CDR3: CASRDRELELFF. CDR3 sequence (DNA): TGTGCCAGCCGGGACAGAGAACTGGAGCTGTTTTTT.

The chain is built from TRBV28 and TRBJ2-1, with TRBD2 as a possible D gene (6 bases). The CDR3 has 21 residues. Germline CDR1 MDHEN, CDR2 SYDVKM. V gave up 5 bases and J gave up 0 bases, with 29 bases separating them. The CDR3 here is CASSLPPFRLLARSSYNEQFF. CDR3 bases: TGTGCCAGCAGTCTACCCCCATTCCGCTTACTAGCCCGAAGCTCCTACAATGAGCAGTTCTTC.

This chain uses TRBV7-2 with TRBJ1-1; no clear D gene. V lost 5 bases to trimming and J lost 2 bases, with 12 bases between them. The CDR3 sequence is 14 residues long. Germline-derived CDR1 and CDR2 are SGHTA and FQGNSA. In DNA form, the CDR3 reads TGTGCCAGCAGCCAAATTTGGGAAAACACTGAAGCTTTCTTT. This sequence encodes CASSQIWENTEAFF.

The chain employs TRBV7-9 and TRBJ1-2; no firm D call. Per the germline V gene, CDR1 is SEHNR and CDR2 is FQNEAQ (reference sequence). Deletions cut 5 bases from V and 3 bases from J, with 13 bases between. The CDR3 is 14 residues long. The DNA for the CDR3 is TGTGCCAGCAGCCCGAGAGGTTTGGACTATGGCTACACCTTC. It translates to CASSPRGLDYGYTF.

This sequence joins TRBV7-8 and TRBJ1-5; the D gene is possibly TRBD1 (6 bases). V lost 5 bases and J lost 3, with 14 bases in between. The CDR3 extends over 15 amino acids. Germline CDR1 and CDR2: SGHVS and FQNEAQ. The DNA of the CDR3 is TGTGCCAGCAGCCGTGCCGGGACACCCAATCAGCCCCAGCATTTT. It translates to CASSRAGTPNQPQHF.

The chain is built from TRBV28 and TRBJ2-7; 9 bases line up with TRBD1. The trim removed 6 bases at V and 5 bases at J, leaving 5 bases unmatched. The CDR3 is 13 amino acids. Germline CDR1 and CDR2: MDHEN and SYDVKM. This CDR3 is CASRGQGENEQYF. CDR3 in DNA: TGTGCCAGCAGGGGACAGGGCGAGAACGAGCAGTACTTC.

CDR3 region: CASRGLADTGELFF. The CDR3 coding sequence is TGTGCCAGCAGGGGACTAGCGGACACCGGGGAGCTGTTTTTT. The V gene is TRBV27, the J gene TRBJ2-2; 11 nucleotides match TRBD2. CDR3 length: 14 residues. J gave up 3 bases and V 6 bases, and 0 bases lay outside the gene matches. CDR1 and CDR2 (germline): MNHEY, SMNVEV (reference sequence).

The rearrangement links TRBV7-2 to TRBJ1-2; D is uncertain. V lost 1 base to trimming and J lost 2 bases, with 2 bases between them. Germline CDR1 reads SGHTA; CDR2 reads FQGNSA. This CDR3 has 12 amino acids. The CDR3 protein is CASSLENYGYTF. As DNA, the CDR3 is TGTGCCAGCAGCTTAGAAAACTATGGCTACACCTTC.

The V call is TRBV7-2, the J call TRBJ1-2; perhaps TRBD1 as D (6 bases). This CDR3 is built from 15 residues. Germline CDR1 reads SGHTA; CDR2 reads FQGNSA. V was trimmed by 1 base and J by 4 bases, leaving 13 bases between them. The CDR3 DNA reads TGTGCCAGCAGCTTAGGCCCAGGGGATGTCTATGGCTACACCTTC. This codes for CASSLGPGDVYGYTF.

This chain joins TRBV6-5 and TRBJ2-7; D call uncertain. Germline lookup yields CDR1 MNHEY and CDR2 SVGAGI. The CDR3 covers 14 residues. V lost 0 bases and J 4 bases, leaving 10 bases between the germline ends. In DNA, the CDR3 is TGTGCCAGCAGTTACTCGATTGGCTTTTACGAGCAGTACTTC. Its translation is CASSYSIGFYEQYF.

The chain employs TRBV4-2 and TRBJ2-4; 7 bases line up with TRBD2. Trimming at V came to 0 bases and at J to 1 base, leaving 6 bases not matched to a gene. Germline values: CDR1 LGHNA, CDR2 YNFKEQ. There are 17 residues in the CDR3. The CDR3 DNA sequence: TGTGCCAGCAGCCAAGATTGGACTAGTCGCGCCAAAAACATTCAGTACTTC. Its translation: CASSQDWTSRAKNIQYF.

For the CDR3, the DNA is TGCAGCGTTGAGGCCCGGGAAAGCTACACCTTC. Translating it yields CSVEARESYTF. V usage is TRBV29-1 and J usage is TRBJ1-2; D is undetermined. Per germline, CDR1 SQVTM and CDR2 ANQGSEA. The CDR3 covers 11 residues. V gave up 3 bases and J gave up 9 bases, with 11 bases separating them.

Concerning this clone itself: One junction end does not reproduce the germline sequence, and a read error may be involved. CDR3 sequence reads: CASSLDSPGVGAFF. CDR3 DNA: TGTGCCAGCAGTTTAGACAGCCCGGGGGTAGGAGCTTTCTTT. The chain carries TRBV7-2 and TRBJ1-1; the D gene is possibly TRBD1 (5 bases). The length of the CDR3 is 14 residues. Germline V lookup: CDR1 SGHTA, CDR2 FQGNSA.

The V gene is TRBV27, the J gene TRBJ1-1; 8 bases are shared with TRBD1. The CDR3 is 16 amino acids. Trimming removed 5 bases from V and 3 bases from J; junction bases left unmatched: 11. The germline V gene has CDR1 MNHEY and CDR2 SMNVEV (reference sequence). The CDR3 loop reads CASSRGDRLPYTEAFF. As DNA, the CDR3 is TGTGCCAGCAGTCGAGGGGACAGGCTGCCCTACACTGAAGCTTTCTTT.

The chain has TRBV18 and TRBJ2-3; D could derive from TRBD1 or TRBD2 (5 bases each). V was trimmed by 5 bases and J by 6 bases, leaving 15 bases between them. Germline CDR1 reads KGHSH; CDR2 reads LQKENI. The CDR3 runs to 14 residues. The CDR3 DNA follows: TGTGCCAGCTCAGGGACCCATACCCAGGATACGCAGTATTTT. The encoded protein is CASSGTHTQDTQYF.

This clone was observed a few times. V is TRBV2 and J is TRBJ1-6, with D possibly matching TRBD1 (6 bases). The CDR3 loop spans 14 amino acids. Germline lookup yields CDR1 SNHLY and CDR2 FYNNEI. The germline V and J ends were trimmed by 4 bases and 6 bases, with 10 bases remaining between them. The CDR3 reads CASSVGARNSPLHF. The CDR3 DNA reads TGTGCCAGCAGTGTGGGGGCGCGTAATTCACCCCTCCACTTT.

J is TRBJ2-3 and V is TRBV10-3; D is unresolved. Per germline, CDR1 ENHRY and CDR2 SYGVKD. There are 12 residues in the CDR3. V was pared by 5 bases and J by 0 bases, with 3 bases between. CDR3 DNA sequence: TGTGCCATCAGTCAGAGCACAGATACGCAGTATTTT. It codes for CAISQSTDTQYF.

The chain employs TRBV7-2 and TRBJ2-5, with D unclear. V lost 4 bases and J lost 6, with 12 bases in between. The CDR3 covers 13 residues. Germline-derived CDR1 and CDR2 are SGHTA and FQGNSA. The CDR3 reads CASSSAGPQTQYF. The CDR3, as DNA: TGTGCCAGCAGCTCCGCCGGCCCTCAGACCCAGTACTTC.

The CDR3 region is CASSFHSGTPEQYF. CDR3 in DNA: TGCGCCAGCAGCTTCCATTCCGGGACTCCCGAGCAGTACTTC. V gene TRBV5-1 combines with J gene TRBJ2-7; possibly TRBD2 for D (6 bases). In germline, CDR1 is SGHRS, CDR2 YFSETQ. This CDR3 is 14 amino acids long. V was cut by 2 bases and J by 6 bases, with 15 bases left in between.